Sequencing of this T cell receptor beta chain was carried out in a study of T cells after yellow fever vaccination. Study observations and caveats: The secondary response peaked faster, at day 5 versus 15, but was weaker. Contaminants from the bulk population, in the form of abundant clonotypes, could be found in FACS-sorted repertoires. At around 95% for CD4 and approximately 89% for CD8, most primary-vaccination clones showed up again after the booster.

As for this clonotype: What it binds is unknown.

This CDR3 is 12 amino acids long. Trimming at V came to 5 bases and at J to 5 bases, leaving 0 bases not matched to a gene. Germline CDR1 reads MGHRA; CDR2 reads YSYEKL. TCR cDNA was made by 5'RACE template switching, adding a universal primer site and UMIs. TCRdb re-derived calls from the 5' RACE reads in MiXCR, one entry per CDR3 protein. The sample shows 150,000 to 200,000 distinct CDR3 sequences, approximately 9.9% of them seen only once. Sequencing used CD8+ T cells sorted from PBMCs, obtained 15 days after the yellow fever booster vaccination. The origin of this receptor is a man between 18 and 29 years old who received the YFV17D yellow fever vaccine. This chain links TRBV4-1 with TRBJ2-1; 7 bases agree with TRBD1. The CDR3 DNA reads TGCGCCAGCAGCGGGACAGACAATGAGCAGTTCTTC. The encoded protein is CASSGTDNEQFF.